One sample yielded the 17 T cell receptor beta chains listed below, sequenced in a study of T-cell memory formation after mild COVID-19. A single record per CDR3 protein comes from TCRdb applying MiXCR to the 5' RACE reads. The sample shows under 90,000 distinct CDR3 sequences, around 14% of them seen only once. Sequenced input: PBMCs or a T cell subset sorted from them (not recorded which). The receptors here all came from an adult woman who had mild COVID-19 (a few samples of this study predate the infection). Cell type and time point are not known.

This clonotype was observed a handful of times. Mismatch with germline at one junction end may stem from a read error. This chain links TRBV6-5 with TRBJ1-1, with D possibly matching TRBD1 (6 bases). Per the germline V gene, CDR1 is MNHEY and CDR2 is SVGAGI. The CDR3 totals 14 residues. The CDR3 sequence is CASSYSQGNSEAFF. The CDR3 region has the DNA TGTGCCAGCAGTTACTCGCAGGGGAACAGTGAAGCTTTCTTT.

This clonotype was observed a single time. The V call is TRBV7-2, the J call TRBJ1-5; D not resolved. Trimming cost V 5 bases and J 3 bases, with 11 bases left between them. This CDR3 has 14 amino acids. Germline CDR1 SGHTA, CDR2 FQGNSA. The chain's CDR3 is CASSLWTYNQPQHF. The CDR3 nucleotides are TGTGCCAGCAGCCTTTGGACCTACAATCAGCCCCAGCATTTT.

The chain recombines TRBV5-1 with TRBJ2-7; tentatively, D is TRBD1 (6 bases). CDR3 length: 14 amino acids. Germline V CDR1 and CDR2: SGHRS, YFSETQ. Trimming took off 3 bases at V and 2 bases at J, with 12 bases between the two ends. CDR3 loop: CASSSGQGPYEQYF. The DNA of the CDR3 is TGCGCCAGCAGCTCGGGCCAGGGGCCCTACGAGCAGTACTTC.

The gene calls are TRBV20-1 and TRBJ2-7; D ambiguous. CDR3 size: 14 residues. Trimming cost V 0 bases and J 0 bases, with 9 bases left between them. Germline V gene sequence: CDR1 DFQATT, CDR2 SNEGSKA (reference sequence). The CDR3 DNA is TGCAGTGCTAGAGATTTGGGGAACTCCTACGAGCAGTACTTC. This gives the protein CSARDLGNSYEQYF.

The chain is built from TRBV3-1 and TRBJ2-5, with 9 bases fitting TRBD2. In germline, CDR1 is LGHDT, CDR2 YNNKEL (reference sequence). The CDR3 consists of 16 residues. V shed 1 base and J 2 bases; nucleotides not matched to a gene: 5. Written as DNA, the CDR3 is TGTGCCAGCAGCCAAGCTACGGCGGGGGGGCAAGAGACCCAGTACTTC. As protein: CASSQATAGGQETQYF.

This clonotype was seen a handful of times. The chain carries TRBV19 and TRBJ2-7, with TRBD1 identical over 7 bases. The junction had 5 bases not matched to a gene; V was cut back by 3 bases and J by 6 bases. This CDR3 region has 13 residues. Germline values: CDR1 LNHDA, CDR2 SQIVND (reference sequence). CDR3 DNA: TGTGCCAGTAGTATTGGGACAGTCGGCGAGCAGTACTTC. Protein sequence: CASSIGTVGEQYF.

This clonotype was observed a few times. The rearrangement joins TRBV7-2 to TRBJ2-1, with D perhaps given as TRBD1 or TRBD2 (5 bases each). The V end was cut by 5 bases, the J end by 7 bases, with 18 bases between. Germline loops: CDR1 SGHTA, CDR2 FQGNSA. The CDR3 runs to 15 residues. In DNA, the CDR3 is TGTGCCAGCAGCCGCGGAAAACTAGGGGAGAATGAGCAGTTCTTC. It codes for CASSRGKLGENEQFF.

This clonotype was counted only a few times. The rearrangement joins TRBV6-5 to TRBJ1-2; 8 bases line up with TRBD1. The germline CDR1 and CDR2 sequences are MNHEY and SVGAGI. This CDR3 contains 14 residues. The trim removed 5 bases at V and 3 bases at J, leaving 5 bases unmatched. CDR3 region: CASSVSGGDYGYTF. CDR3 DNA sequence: TGTGCCAGCAGTGTGTCAGGGGGCGACTATGGCTACACCTTC.

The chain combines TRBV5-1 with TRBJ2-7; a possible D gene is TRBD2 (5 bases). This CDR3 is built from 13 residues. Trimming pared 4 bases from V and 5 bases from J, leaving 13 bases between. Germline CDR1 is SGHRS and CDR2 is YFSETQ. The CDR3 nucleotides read TGCGCCAGCAGCCTTCTGGGCGGGCACGAGCAGTACTTC. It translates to CASSLLGGHEQYF.

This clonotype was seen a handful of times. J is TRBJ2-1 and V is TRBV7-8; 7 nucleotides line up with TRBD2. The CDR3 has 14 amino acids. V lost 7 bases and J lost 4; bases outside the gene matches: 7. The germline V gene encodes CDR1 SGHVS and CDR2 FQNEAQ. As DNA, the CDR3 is TGTGCCAGCATCGCTAGCGGAGGATACAATGAGCAGTTCTTC. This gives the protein CASIASGGYNEQFF.

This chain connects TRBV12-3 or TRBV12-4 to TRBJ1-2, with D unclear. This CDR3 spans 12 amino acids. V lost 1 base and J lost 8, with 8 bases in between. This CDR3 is CASSLVAGGYTF. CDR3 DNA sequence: TGTGCCAGCAGTTTAGTGGCGGGCGGCTACACCTTC.

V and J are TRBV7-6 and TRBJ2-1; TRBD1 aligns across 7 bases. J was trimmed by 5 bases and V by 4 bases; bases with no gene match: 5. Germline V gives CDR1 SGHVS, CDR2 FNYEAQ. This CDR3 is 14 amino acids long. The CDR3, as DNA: TGTGCCAGCAGCTGGGGGACAGCGAACAATGAGCAGTTCTTC. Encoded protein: CASSWGTANNEQFF.

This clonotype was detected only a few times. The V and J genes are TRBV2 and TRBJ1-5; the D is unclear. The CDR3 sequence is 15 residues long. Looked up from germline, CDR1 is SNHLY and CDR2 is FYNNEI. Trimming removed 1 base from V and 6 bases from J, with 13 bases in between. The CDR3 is CASSEGVTRGQPQHF. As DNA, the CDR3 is TGTGCCAGCAGTGAAGGGGTGACCCGCGGTCAGCCCCAGCATTTT.

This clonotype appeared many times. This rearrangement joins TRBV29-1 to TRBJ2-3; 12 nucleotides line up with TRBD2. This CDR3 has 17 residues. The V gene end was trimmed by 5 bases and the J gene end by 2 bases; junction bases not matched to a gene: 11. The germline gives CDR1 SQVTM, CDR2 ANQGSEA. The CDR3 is CSVRKLTSGGDTDTQYF. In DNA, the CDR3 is TGCAGCGTTCGAAAGTTGACTAGCGGGGGAGACACAGATACGCAGTATTTT.

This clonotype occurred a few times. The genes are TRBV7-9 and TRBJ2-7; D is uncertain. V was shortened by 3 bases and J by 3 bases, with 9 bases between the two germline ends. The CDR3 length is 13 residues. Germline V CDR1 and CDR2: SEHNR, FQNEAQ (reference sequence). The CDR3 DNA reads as TGTGCCAGCAGCTTTGAGGAACACTACGAGCAGTACTTC. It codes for CASSFEEHYEQYF.

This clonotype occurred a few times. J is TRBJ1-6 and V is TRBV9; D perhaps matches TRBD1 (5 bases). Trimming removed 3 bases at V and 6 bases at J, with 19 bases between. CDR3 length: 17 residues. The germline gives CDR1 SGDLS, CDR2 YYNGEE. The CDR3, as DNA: TGTGCCAGCAGCGCACGCGACGGGACGGCCGGTAATTCACCCCTCCACTTT. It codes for CASSARDGTAGNSPLHF.

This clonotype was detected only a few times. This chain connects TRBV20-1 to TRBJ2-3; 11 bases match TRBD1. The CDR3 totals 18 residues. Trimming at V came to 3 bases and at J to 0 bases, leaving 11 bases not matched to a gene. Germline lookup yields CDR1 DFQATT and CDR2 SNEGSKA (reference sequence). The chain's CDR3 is CSARLPWTGGSSTDTQYF. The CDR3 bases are TGCAGTGCTAGGTTACCTTGGACAGGGGGCTCTAGCACAGATACGCAGTATTTT.